This TCR beta chain emerged from a study of OX40 agonist ivuxolimab in advanced cancers. Across the whole study: Ivuxolimab was administered intravenously to patients at 0.01 to 10 mg/kg every 2 weeks. Patients with hepatocellular carcinoma, melanoma, renal cell or head and neck cancer made up the dose-escalation patients.

Libraries were prepared by immunoSEQ multiplex PCR; TCRdb keeps only in-frame clonotypes and omits some of them. The sample yields about 65,000 clones, about 90% seen once. V lost 0 bases and J lost 3, with 5 bases in between. The CDR3 loop spans 13 amino acids. Per germline, CDR1 LGHNA and CDR2 YNFKEQ. Study results and limitations: Among patients with partial responses at 0.1-3.0 mg/kg, clonal expansion was among the lowest.

As to this clone: No antigen is known for it.

Peripheral blood came from all dose cohorts at three timepoints. The sample in question was CD4+ or CD8+ T cells sorted from blood, obtained in a trial of the OX40 agonist ivuxolimab. This clonotype was sampled from an adult with an advanced solid tumor such as melanoma, head and neck, liver or kidney cancer. V usage is TRBV4-2 and J usage is TRBJ1-2; D remains unclear. CDR3 loop: CASSQDGDYGYTF. Written as DNA, the CDR3 is TGTGCCAGCAGCCAAGACGGGGACTATGGCTACACCTTC.